The rows below give T cell receptor beta chains drawn from one sample of a study of blood T cell repertoires in COVID-19. Clones were read by immunoSEQ multiplex PCR, and TCRdb kept only the in-frame ones, dropping some. This table holds some 250,000 clones, 88% found once. The sequenced material came from peripheral blood. These receptor sequences come from a woman aged 30 to 39 with acute or convalescent COVID-19. The CDR3 runs from the conserved cysteine through the conserved F or W. Each record gives: clone size, D gene, V gene, J gene, CDR3 protein, CDR3 DNA. D genes are given only for firm matches. Clone size is given for some rows only: seen once, a few or many times, or a class if the clone is expanded.

abundance: -; d_gene: -; v_gene: TRBV5-6; j_gene: TRBJ1-4; CDR3aa: CASSLFGRANEKLFF; CDR3nt: TGTGCCAGCAGCTTGTTTGGGCGGGCTAATGAAAAACTGTTTTTT
abundance: -; d_gene: TRBD2; v_gene: TRBV6-2/TRBV6-3; j_gene: TRBJ2-3; CDR3aa: CASSYSRREGPADTQYF; CDR3nt: TGTGCCAGCAGTTACTCAAGACGGGAGGGCCCCGCAGATACGCAGTATTTT
abundance: few; d_gene: -; v_gene: TRBV19; j_gene: TRBJ1-3; CDR3aa: CASSIGRAGNTIYF; CDR3nt: TGTGCCAGTAGTATCGGCAGGGCTGGAAACACCATATATTTT
abundance: -; d_gene: TRBD2; v_gene: TRBV2; j_gene: TRBJ2-1; CDR3aa: CASSEAASGRYEQFF; CDR3nt: TGTGCCAGCAGTGAAGCGGCTAGCGGGAGATATGAGCAGTTCTTC
abundance: once; d_gene: -; v_gene: TRBV29-1; j_gene: TRBJ2-7; CDR3aa: CSVAASSYEQYF; CDR3nt: TGCAGCGTTGCTGCTAGCTCCTACGAGCAGTACTTC
abundance: -; d_gene: -; v_gene: TRBV6-5; j_gene: TRBJ2-5; CDR3aa: CASSYLGAKKTQYF; CDR3nt: TGTGCCAGCAGTTACCTAGGGGCGAAGAAGACCCAGTACTTC
abundance: once; d_gene: TRBD2; v_gene: TRBV19; j_gene: TRBJ2-3; CDR3aa: CASSIGAGLAGTDTQYF; CDR3nt: TGTGCCAGTAGTATAGGGGCCGGACTAGCGGGCACAGATACGCAGTATTTT
abundance: -; d_gene: TRBD1; v_gene: TRBV30; j_gene: TRBJ1-1; CDR3aa: CAWSAETGDRTEAFF; CDR3nt: TGTGCCTGGAGTGCTGAGACAGGGGATCGGACTGAAGCTTTCTTT
abundance: -; d_gene: TRBD1; v_gene: TRBV7-2; j_gene: TRBJ1-1; CDR3aa: CASSPGQGMMNTEAFF; CDR3nt: TGTGCCAGCAGCCCGGGACAGGGGATGATGAACACTGAAGCTTTCTTT
abundance: -; d_gene: -; v_gene: TRBV7-9; j_gene: TRBJ1-6; CDR3aa: CASRPGHLNSPLHF; CDR3nt: TGTGCCAGCCGACCGGGACACCTGAATTCACCCCTCCACTTT
abundance: -; d_gene: TRBD2; v_gene: TRBV30; j_gene: TRBJ2-1; CDR3aa: CAWSAPGRGRYNEQFF; CDR3nt: TGTGCCTGGAGTGCCCCGGGGAGGGGCCGCTACAATGAGCAGTTCTTC
abundance: -; d_gene: TRBD2; v_gene: TRBV5-1; j_gene: TRBJ2-1; CDR3aa: CASSLGLAGGRSSYNEQFF; CDR3nt: TGCGCCAGCAGCTTGGGACTAGCGGGAGGTAGGAGCTCCTACAATGAGCAGTTCTTC
abundance: -; d_gene: TRBD2; v_gene: TRBV14; j_gene: TRBJ2-7; CDR3aa: CASSQGFSGAYEQYF; CDR3nt: TGTGCCAGCAGCCAAGGATTCAGCGGGGCTTACGAGCAGTACTTC
abundance: -; d_gene: TRBD1; v_gene: TRBV5-4; j_gene: TRBJ2-7; CDR3aa: CASSLDGRGLHEQYF; CDR3nt: TGTGCCAGCAGCTTGGATGGCAGGGGGCTGCACGAGCAGTACTTC
abundance: -; d_gene: TRBD2; v_gene: TRBV7-3; j_gene: TRBJ2-7; CDR3aa: CASSLGSGGSEQYF; CDR3nt: TGTGCCAGCAGCTTAGGGTCGGGGGGATCCGAGCAGTACTTC
abundance: -; d_gene: -; v_gene: TRBV30; j_gene: TRBJ2-7; CDR3aa: CAWSQPGVGSYEQYF; CDR3nt: TGTGCCTGGAGTCAACCGGGAGTAGGGTCCTACGAGCAGTACTTC
abundance: -; d_gene: TRBD1; v_gene: TRBV4-2; j_gene: TRBJ2-3; CDR3aa: CASSQEIGTGGSTDTQYF; CDR3nt: TGTGCCAGCAGCCAAGAAATCGGGACAGGGGGTAGCACAGATACGCAGTATTTT
abundance: -; d_gene: TRBD2; v_gene: TRBV6-1; j_gene: TRBJ2-7; CDR3aa: CASSDRLADSYEQYF; CDR3nt: TGTGCCAGCAGTGATCGACTAGCGGACTCCTACGAGCAGTACTTC
abundance: once; d_gene: -; v_gene: TRBV5-6; j_gene: TRBJ2-3; CDR3aa: CASSSDSGGADTQYF; CDR3nt: TGTGCCAGCAGCTCGGACAGTGGGGGCGCAGATACGCAGTATTTT
abundance: -; d_gene: -; v_gene: TRBV6-5; j_gene: TRBJ1-6; CDR3aa: CASSYRGSPLHF; CDR3nt: TGTGCCAGCAGTTACAGAGGTTCACCCCTCCACTTT
abundance: -; d_gene: -; v_gene: TRBV12-3/TRBV12-4; j_gene: TRBJ1-3; CDR3aa: CASTHYSGNTIYF; CDR3nt: TGTGCCAGCACTCATTACAGTGGAAACACCATATATTTT
abundance: -; d_gene: -; v_gene: TRBV6-5; j_gene: TRBJ1-1; CDR3aa: CASIAIRGLNTEAFF; CDR3nt: TGTGCCAGCATAGCTATCCGGGGTCTGAACACTGAAGCTTTCTTT
abundance: once; d_gene: -; v_gene: TRBV11-3; j_gene: TRBJ1-1; CDR3aa: CASSSGQWNTEAFF; CDR3nt: TGTGCCAGCAGCTCCGGACAGTGGAACACTGAAGCTTTCTTT
abundance: -; d_gene: -; v_gene: TRBV11-2; j_gene: TRBJ1-4; CDR3aa: CASSPAGSFVDGEKLFF; CDR3nt: TGTGCCAGCAGCCCGGCCGGGTCGTTTGTTGATGGTGAAAAACTGTTTTTT
abundance: many; d_gene: TRBD2; v_gene: TRBV15; j_gene: TRBJ2-1; CDR3aa: CATSTRVAGANEQFF; CDR3nt: TGTGCCACCAGCACCCGGGTCGCGGGAGCTAATGAGCAGTTCTTC
abundance: -; d_gene: -; v_gene: TRBV21-1; j_gene: TRBJ2-7; CDR3aa: CASSKWFRALNVHEQYF; CDR3nt: TGTGCCAGCAGCAAATGGTTCAGGGCCCTTAACGTCCACGAGCAGTACTTC
abundance: -; d_gene: -; v_gene: TRBV30; j_gene: TRBJ2-4; CDR3aa: CAWGTGDIQYF; CDR3nt: TGTGCCTGGGGCACCGGGGACATTCAGTACTTC
abundance: -; d_gene: -; v_gene: TRBV20-1; j_gene: TRBJ2-1; CDR3aa: CSASSGETYNEQFF; CDR3nt: TGCAGTGCTAGTTCGGGGGAGACCTACAATGAGCAGTTCTTC
abundance: -; d_gene: -; v_gene: TRBV5-1; j_gene: TRBJ1-6; CDR3aa: CASSREVVSGSPLHF; CDR3nt: TGCGCCAGCAGCCGTGAAGTAGTATCGGGATCACCCCTCCACTTT
abundance: -; d_gene: -; v_gene: TRBV29-1; j_gene: TRBJ1-1; CDR3aa: CSVESQGRVEAFF; CDR3nt: TGCAGCGTTGAAAGTCAGGGGAGGGTTGAAGCTTTCTTT
abundance: -; d_gene: -; v_gene: TRBV5-1; j_gene: TRBJ1-2; CDR3aa: CASSLALSYGYTF; CDR3nt: TGCGCCAGCAGCTTGGCACTATCCTATGGCTACACCTTC
abundance: few; d_gene: TRBD2; v_gene: TRBV3-1/TRBV3-2; j_gene: TRBJ2-7; CDR3aa: CASSQDRGGRGRSYEQYF; CDR3nt: TGTGCCAGCAGCCAAGATCGGGGGGGGCGGGGCCGCTCCTACGAGCAGTACTTC
abundance: -; d_gene: TRBD2; v_gene: TRBV25-1; j_gene: TRBJ2-3; CDR3aa: CASSETLAGGTDTQYF; CDR3nt: TGTGCCAGCAGTGAAACGCTAGCGGGTGGCACAGATACGCAGTATTTT
abundance: -; d_gene: -; v_gene: TRBV30; j_gene: TRBJ2-7; CDR3aa: CAWSPGVSSYEQYF; CDR3nt: TGTGCCTGGAGTCCAGGCGTGAGCTCCTACGAGCAGTACTTC
abundance: -; d_gene: -; v_gene: TRBV5-1; j_gene: TRBJ2-2; CDR3aa: CASSSQRAGTGELFF; CDR3nt: TGCGCCAGCAGCTCCCAGAGGGCAGGCACCGGGGAGCTGTTTTTT
abundance: -; d_gene: -; v_gene: TRBV19; j_gene: TRBJ2-7; CDR3aa: CASSLRDTSYEQYF; CDR3nt: TGTGCCAGTAGTCTCCGGGACACTTCCTACGAGCAGTACTTC
abundance: -; d_gene: -; v_gene: TRBV19; j_gene: TRBJ1-2; CDR3aa: CASSIDNYYGYTF; CDR3nt: TGTGCCAGTAGTATAGACAATTACTATGGCTACACCTTC
abundance: -; d_gene: -; v_gene: TRBV29-1; j_gene: TRBJ2-2; CDR3aa: CSVAVNTGELFF; CDR3nt: TGCAGCGTTGCAGTGAACACCGGGGAGCTGTTTTTT
abundance: once; d_gene: TRBD2; v_gene: TRBV7-2; j_gene: TRBJ2-7; CDR3aa: CASSLELAGGTFSYEQYF; CDR3nt: TGTGCCAGCAGCTTAGAACTAGCGGGAGGTACTTTCTCCTACGAGCAGTACTTC
abundance: -; d_gene: TRBD2; v_gene: TRBV5-1; j_gene: TRBJ2-1; CDR3aa: CASSLSSGSLNEQFF; CDR3nt: TGCGCCAGCAGCTTATCTAGCGGGAGTTTAAATGAGCAGTTCTTC
abundance: -; d_gene: TRBD2; v_gene: TRBV5-4; j_gene: TRBJ2-3; CDR3aa: CASSLTSGASTDTQYF; CDR3nt: TGTGCCAGCAGCTTGACTAGCGGGGCTAGCACAGATACGCAGTATTTT
abundance: -; d_gene: TRBD2; v_gene: TRBV14; j_gene: TRBJ2-1; CDR3aa: CASSQGGLAGNEQFF; CDR3nt: TGTGCCAGCAGCCAAGGGGGACTAGCGGGCAATGAGCAGTTCTTC
abundance: -; d_gene: TRBD1; v_gene: TRBV6-5; j_gene: TRBJ2-2; CDR3aa: CASSKDRGYTGELFF; CDR3nt: TGTGCCAGCAGTAAGGACAGGGGATACACCGGGGAGCTGTTTTTT
abundance: -; d_gene: TRBD2; v_gene: TRBV4-2; j_gene: TRBJ2-3; CDR3aa: CASSQGRGRTDTQYF; CDR3nt: TGTGCCAGCAGCCAAGGTCGCGGGAGAACAGATACGCAGTATTTT